This section outlines one TCR beta chain sequence together with its context. The antigen is undetermined. The V end was cut by 9 bases, the J end by 3 bases, with 15 bases between. Germline V gene data show CDR1 as LNHDA and CDR2 as SQIVND (reference sequence). This CDR3 comprises 13 residues. Time point in this sample: blood from clinic visit 5 months post-surgery; TSC patient then seizure free. Assay used: immunoSEQ multiplex PCR; TCRdb lists only in-frame clones, some missing. The sample holds hundreds of thousands of clones, 93% seen once. The data originate from a study of brain T cells in children with intractable seizures. General observations from the study: Viral specificity was inferred only from CDR3 similarity; HCMV serostatus was unknown.

This TCR was sampled from a boy younger than two with tuberous sclerosis and intractable seizures. This chain connects TRBV19 to TRBJ2-7, with D perhaps matching TRBD2 (5 bases). The sample consisted of peripheral blood, taken more than 4 months after surgery. CDR3 coding DNA: TGTGCCAGCAACCCCGGGGAGAACTACGAGCAGTACTTC. Residues: CASNPGENYEQYF.